The rows below give T cell receptor beta chains drawn from one sample of a study of CD8 T cells in ankylosing spondylitis. TCRdb itself ran the 5' RACE reads through MiXCR, one entry per CDR3 protein. The sample lists about 42,000 distinct CDR3 sequences, around 2.9% seen once, with around 4.5% in the top ten. What was sequenced was blood, either unsorted or a sorted T cell fraction (not recorded which). The source is a male donor with ankylosing spondylitis or in good health (not recorded which). The CDR3 runs from the conserved cysteine through the conserved F or W. Size tells how often a clone was seen (once, few, many) or the class of an expanded clone, and some rows leave it out.

>TRBJ2-1|TRBV9|many
CASSVAGVGNEQFF
>TRBJ2-1|TRBV9|many
CASSLGGHNEQFF
>TRBJ2-3|TRBV9|many
CASSGYLTRSADTQYF
>TRBJ2-1|TRBV12-2|many
CASRLGLAGALYNEQFF
>TRBJ2-1|TRBV9|many
CASSKARGNEQFF
>TRBJ2-1|TRBV9|many
CASSALGSGIRGYNEQFF
>TRBJ2-3|TRBV9|many
CASSVGASGSTDTQYF
>TRBJ2-3|TRBV9|many
CASSVGGLAGIDTQYF
>TRBJ1-5|TRBV9|many
CASSVGPGNQPQHF
>TRBJ2-3|TRBV9|many
CASSTEDTSPTDTQYF
>TRBJ2-1|TRBV9|many
CASSVAPTRYNEQFF
>TRBJ1-5|TRBV9|many
CASSVEGTGSQPQHF
>TRBJ2-2|TRBV9|many
CASSVTLLAGGNTGELFF
>TRBJ2-3|TRBV9|many
CASSDGGDPRTDTQYF
>TRBJ2-3|TRBV9|many
CASSVADRQGTDTQYF
>TRBJ2-5|TRBV9|many
CASSTGAGHLGETQYF
>TRBJ2-2|TRBV9|many
CASSVVAGDTGELFF
>TRBJ2-7|TRBV9|many
CASSVGEVHEQYF
>TRBJ2-1|TRBV9|many
CASSVGIGNNEQFF
>TRBJ1-5|TRBV23-1|many
CASSQGELQPQHF
>TRBJ2-3|TRBV9|many
CASSPDRATDTQYF
>TRBJ2-7|TRBV9|many
CASSPKGSAGHEQYF
>TRBJ2-1|TRBV9|many
CASSVVSSPSNEQFF
>TRBJ1-1|TRBV9|many
CASTLMTGNTEAFF
>TRBJ2-2|TRBV9|many
CASSLPNGELFF
>TRBJ2-2|TRBV9|-
CASRGQGLDTGELFF
>TRBJ2-7|TRBV9|many
CASSLGQGPSYEQYF
>TRBJ2-5|TRBV9|many
CASSVGVLGTYQETQYF
>TRBJ1-1|TRBV9|medium-sized
CASSVTGTWPVEAFF
>TRBJ1-1|TRBV9|many
CASSVGDAGGSEAFF
>TRBJ2-3|TRBV9|many
CASSVESGDTQYF
>TRBJ2-2|TRBV9|many
CASSVAPGADTGELFF
>TRBJ2-5|TRBV9|many
CASSPRTSGRVGQETQYF
>TRBJ1-2|TRBV9|many
CASSVGQGYGYTF
>TRBJ1-5|TRBV9|many
CASSPAGGGQPQHF
>TRBJ2-2|TRBV9|many
CASSRDRGELFF
>TRBJ2-4|TRBV9|-
CASSVDGGTINIQYF
>TRBJ2-7|TRBV9|many
CASSERDRTTPQYF
>TRBJ2-7|TRBV9|many
CASSVVSREGEQYF
>TRBJ2-1|TRBV9|many
CASSVLDDEQFF
>TRBJ2-7|TRBV9|many
CASSGDLSEQYF
>TRBJ2-1|TRBV9|many
CASSVGVAGDTYNEQFF
>TRBJ2-7|TRBV9|many
CASSEYRGGSSYEQYF
>TRBJ2-3|TRBV9|many
CASSVVLDTQYF
>TRBJ2-2|TRBV9|many
CASSVQGDTGELFF
>TRBJ1-1|TRBV9|many
CASSAGQYTEAFF
>TRBJ2-3|TRBV9|many
CASSTLAGQGTDTQYF
>TRBJ2-7|TRBV9|many
CASSGPGPDYEQYF
>TRBJ2-2|TRBV9|many
CASSVGQGVNTGELFF
>TRBJ2-2|TRBV9|many
CASSPGLAKGSTGELFF
>TRBJ2-5|TRBV9|many
CASSVGTLSRETQYF
>TRBJ2-6|TRBV9|many
CASSVASGANVLTF
>TRBJ1-1|TRBV9|many
CASSASVGSTEAFF
>TRBJ2-3|TRBV9|many
CASTPGKASGRSTQYF
>TRBJ2-3|TRBV9|many
CASSVTSGRRGDTQYF
>TRBJ1-2|TRBV9|many
CASSQGRGNYGYTF
>TRBJ2-2|TRBV9|many
CASSVALSLELFF